The clone carrying this T cell receptor (beta chain) showed up many times. What it recognizes is unknown. This sample is drawn from a study of identical twins. Study outcomes and limitations: Possibly, invariant MAIT and iNKT cells partly confounded zero-insertion analyses. High-abundance cord blood beta clonotypes had fewer insertions; memory repertoires showed none.

Germline CDR1 is SGHRS and CDR2 is YFSETQ. The CDR3 has 17 residues. Unmatched junction bases numbered 9, after V lost 0 bases and J lost 6 bases. TCRdb re-called the 5' RACE reads with MiXCR, one entry per CDR3 protein. Seen here are around 220,000 distinct CDR3 sequences, around 15% observed once, and the top ten hold about 9%. The sequenced sample was memory (CD45RO+) T cells sorted from blood. The receptor's source is a woman in her late teens or twenties in good health. The V call is TRBV5-1, the J call TRBJ2-2; 9 bases agree with TRBD2. CDR3 sequence reads: CASSLGNGLASSGELFF. The CDR3 DNA reads TGCGCCAGCAGCTTGGGTAACGGACTAGCGAGCTCCGGGGAGCTGTTTTTT.